This is a list of T cell receptor beta chains from one sample in a study of liver allograft versus peripheral blood T cells. From the reads, TCRdb called clonotypes with MiXCR, one entry per CDR3 protein. The sample lists some 8,000 distinct CDR3 sequences; about 18% were seen once. These receptors all stem from a human patient who had a liver transplant. Some T cells could come from the graft donor. Both conserved end residues are part of each CDR3. The D gene is left open where the match is weak. Rows give clone size only sometimes, using once, few, many, or a class for an expanded clone.

>TRBJ2-7|medium-sized|TRBV6-1|-
TGTGCCAGCAGTGATATCCGTTACGAGCAGTACTTC
CASSDIRYEQYF
>TRBJ1-4|-|TRBV11-2|-
TGTGCCAGCAGCCCTACCTTTCGTGAAAAACTGTTTTTT
CASSPTFREKLFF
>TRBJ2-5|many|TRBV19|-
TGTGCCAGTAGTCATAAGATGGAGACCCAGTACTTC
CASSHKMETQYF
>TRBJ1-3|medium-sized|TRBV7-2|TRBD1
TGTGCCAGCACCCGACAGGGTAATGGAAACACCATATATTTT
CASTRQGNGNTIYF
>TRBJ2-3|-|TRBV7-3|TRBD1
TGTGCCAGCAGCCCTCAGGGGGCGAGCACAGATACGCAGTATTTT
CASSPQGASTDTQYF
>TRBJ1-1|medium-sized|TRBV18|-
TGTGCCAGCTCACCACTGCCCTCCCCGAACACTGAAGCTTTCTTT
CASSPLPSPNTEAFF
>TRBJ1-1|many|TRBV25-1|TRBD1
TGTGCCAGCAGTGAATATACAGGGGCCACTGAAGCTTTCTTT
CASSEYTGATEAFF
>TRBJ2-7|few|TRBV20-1|TRBD1
TGCAGTGCTACCAGTGGACAGGGGGCGGGTGAGCAGTACTTC
CSATSGQGAGEQYF
>TRBJ1-6|-|TRBV7-3|-
TGTGCCAGCAGCCGATCTAGGGTGGTATATTCACCCCTCCACTTT
CASSRSRVVYSPLHF
>TRBJ1-2|-|TRBV19|-
TGTGCCAGTTGTCCAGCAAAGGACTATGGCTACACCTTC
CASCPAKDYGYTF
>TRBJ1-4|-|TRBV12-3/TRBV12-4|-
TGTGCCAGCAGCCATCCCGGGCTGACTAATGAAAAACTGTTTTTT
CASSHPGLTNEKLFF
>TRBJ2-7|many|TRBV6-6|-
TGTGCCAGCAGGGACGTTGAGCTTTCCTACGAGCAGTACTTC
CASRDVELSYEQYF
>TRBJ1-1|many|TRBV20-1|TRBD1
TGCAGTGCTGCCCGGACAGGGAACACTGAAGCTTTCTTT
CSAARTGNTEAFF
>TRBJ1-2|medium-sized|TRBV28|-
TGTGCCAGCAGTAACGCCAGGGGTGACTATGGCTACACCTTC
CASSNARGDYGYTF
>TRBJ2-3|few|TRBV2|TRBD1
TGTGCCAGCAGTGATCGGGACAGGGCAGATACGCAGTATTTT
CASSDRDRADTQYF
>TRBJ2-6|medium-sized|TRBV29-1|-
TGCAGCGTCCTGACGCTCTCTGGGGCCAACGTCCTGACTTTC
CSVLTLSGANVLTF
>TRBJ1-3|many|TRBV6-1|-
TGTGCCAGCAGTCCAAACCGGGGAGCTGGAAACACCATATATTTT
CASSPNRGAGNTIYF
>TRBJ1-2|many|TRBV20-1|-
TGCAGTGCTTCGAGGGGAACGGCATATGGCTACACCTTC
CSASRGTAYGYTF
>TRBJ1-1|medium-sized|TRBV27|-
TGTGCCAGCAGATCGGAAATTAACACTGAAGCTTTCTTT
CASRSEINTEAFF
>TRBJ2-1|few|TRBV5-5|-
TGTGCCAGCAGCTTGACAGGGTTCGCCTACAATGAGCAGTTCTTC
CASSLTGFAYNEQFF
>TRBJ1-2|medium-sized|TRBV19|-
TGTGCCAGTAGTATATCGGTGAGCGGCTACACCTTC
CASSISVSGYTF
>TRBJ1-2|many|TRBV29-1|TRBD1
TGCAGCGCAAGGACAGGGTTAGGAGGTGGCTACACCTTC
CSARTGLGGGYTF
>TRBJ1-1|medium-sized|TRBV6-1|-
TGTGCCACCCAGCCCCGGCGGACTGAAGCTTTCTTT
CATQPRRTEAFF
>TRBJ1-3|large|TRBV6-5|-
TGTGCCAGCTGCCAAGCCCTTGGAAACACCATATATTTT
CASCQALGNTIYF
>TRBJ1-4|many|TRBV27|-
TGTGCCAGCAGGACCTTTTTGGCTAATGAAAAACTGTTTTTT
CASRTFLANEKLFF
>TRBJ1-4|-|TRBV30|-
TGTGCCTGGAAAAGAGGGAATAATGAAAAACTGTTTTTT
CAWKRGNNEKLFF
>TRBJ2-3|-|TRBV19|TRBD1
TGTGCCAGTGGCCGGACAGGGTTGACAGATACGCAGTATTTT
CASGRTGLTDTQYF
>TRBJ2-7|medium-sized|TRBV7-2|-
TGTGCCAGCAGCCCGCCGGGTACCCTGGCTTACGAGCAGTACTTC
CASSPPGTLAYEQYF
>TRBJ2-2|medium-sized|TRBV6-5|TRBD2
TGTGCCAGCAGTTTGCGTAGCGGGAGCCGTCGAGAGGAGCTGTTTTTT
CASSLRSGSRREELFF
>TRBJ1-3|-|TRBV7-2|-
TGTGCCAGCAGTCCGGGCGTCTACATATATTTT
CASSPGVYIYF
>TRBJ1-2|medium-sized|TRBV29-1|-
TGCAGCGTTGGTTTTGGTAGGCAGGGAGGCTACACCTTC
CSVGFGRQGGYTF
>TRBJ2-7|-|TRBV9|TRBD2
TGTGCCAGCAGCGCTAGCGGGAGGGTAGGGGAAGAGCAGTACTTC
CASSASGRVGEEQYF
>TRBJ2-7|-|TRBV29-1|-
TGCAGCGTTACGGGGGGCCTCTACGAGCAGTACTTC
CSVTGGLYEQYF
>TRBJ2-5|-|TRBV5-4|-
TGTGCCAGCAGCTCCGACAGACAAGAGACCCAGTACTTC
CASSSDRQETQYF
>TRBJ1-2|-|TRBV14|TRBD1
TGTGCCAGCAGCCAGGAATGGACAGGCTATGGCTACACCTTC
CASSQEWTGYGYTF
>TRBJ2-3|-|TRBV9|-
TGTGCCAGCAGCGTCCAGATAGGCACAGATACGCAGTATTTT
CASSVQIGTDTQYF
>TRBJ2-7|many|TRBV27|TRBD2
TGTGCCAGCAGTTTGGCTAGCGGCTACGAGCAGTACTTC
CASSLASGYEQYF
>TRBJ2-7|many|TRBV19|-
TGTGCCAGTAGTAGAGGGCAAGTCAATCATCCGTTCGAGCAGTACTTC
CASSRGQVNHPFEQYF
>TRBJ1-2|few|TRBV30|-
TGTGCCTGGAGTGTAGTAGGGGTAGATGGCTACACCTTC
CAWSVVGVDGYTF
>TRBJ2-7|few|TRBV11-2|TRBD1
TGTGCCAGCAGCTTAAGTGTAGGGGGCGCCTCCTACGAGCAGTACTTC
CASSLSVGGASYEQYF
>TRBJ1-1|many|TRBV5-5|-
TGTGCCAGCAGCTTCAGGGGCAGCACTGAAGCTTTCTTT
CASSFRGSTEAFF
>TRBJ2-7|many|TRBV19|-
TGTGCCAGTAGTATAGACAGGGCAAGAGAGCAGTACTTC
CASSIDRAREQYF
>TRBJ2-1|-|TRBV14|-
TGTGCCAGCAGCCTGTTGGGCGAGCAGTTCTTC
CASSLLGEQFF
>TRBJ1-5|medium-sized|TRBV6-5|-
TGTGCCAGCAGACCCCGGGACACGGTGCCCAATCAGCCCCAGCATTTT
CASRPRDTVPNQPQHF
>TRBJ1-2|many|TRBV6-2/TRBV6-3|-
TGTGCCAGCAGAGCCGTTATTCTTGGAGGCTACACCTTC
CASRAVILGGYTF
>TRBJ2-7|medium-sized|TRBV18|-
TGTGCCAGCTCACTAGGGCCTTTGGCGTACGAGCAGTACTTC
CASSLGPLAYEQYF
>TRBJ1-6|medium-sized|TRBV6-2/TRBV6-3|-
TGTGCCAGCAGTCGACAGCCCGTTAATAATTCACCCCTCCACTTT
CASSRQPVNNSPLHF
>TRBJ1-2|medium-sized|TRBV5-4|TRBD1
TGTGCCAGCAGCTTGGACAGGGGCCAGGATGGCTACACCTTC
CASSLDRGQDGYTF
>TRBJ1-4|medium-sized|TRBV18|-
TGTGCCAGCTCACCAAGGAGGGCCTCGGCGGGGGAAAAACTGTTTTTT
CASSPRRASAGEKLFF
>TRBJ1-1|few|TRBV11-2|-
TGTGCCAGCAGCTTACTCAGGAACACTGAAGCTTTCTTT
CASSLLRNTEAFF
>TRBJ2-7|medium-sized|TRBV28|TRBD1
TGTGCCAGCAGTCACCCCGGGACAGGCTTAAACGAGCAGTACTTC
CASSHPGTGLNEQYF
>TRBJ1-1|medium-sized|TRBV19|TRBD1
TGTGCCAGTAGCCCTCGGACAGGCAGGTGGGGCACTGAAGCTTTCTTT
CASSPRTGRWGTEAFF
>TRBJ2-2|many|TRBV6-1|TRBD2
TGTGCCAGCGGTATTCCCATTTTTAGCGGGAGGTTCACCGGGGAGCTGTTTTTT
CASGIPIFSGRFTGELFF
>TRBJ1-1|-|TRBV11-3|TRBD1
TGTGCCAGCAGCCAAGGGGGCGCGGGGAACACTGAAGCTTTCTTT
CASSQGGAGNTEAFF
>TRBJ1-5|-|TRBV12-3/TRBV12-4|-
TGTGCCAGCAGTCGGACTGGGGGAGGTCAGCCCCAGCATTTT
CASSRTGGGQPQHF
>TRBJ2-7|many|TRBV9|TRBD2
TGTGCCAGCAGCGTAGGACTAGCAAGAGAACAAGAGCAGTACTTC
CASSVGLAREQEQYF
>TRBJ1-5|-|TRBV3-1|-
TGTGCCAGCAGCCAAGAGGTCAATCAGCCCCAGCATTTT
CASSQEVNQPQHF
>TRBJ2-5|medium-sized|TRBV19|TRBD2
TGTGCCAGTAGTACCCTAGCGGGAGTTGAGACGGAGACCCAGTACTTC
CASSTLAGVETETQYF